These 10 T cell receptor beta chains came from one sample sequenced in a study of blood T cell repertoires in COVID-19. Here immunoSEQ multiplex PCR was the method, and the copy in TCRdb shows in-frame clones only, minus some. Among about 270,000 clones listed, about 87% were seen once. Sequencing was done on a sample of PBMCs or T cells enriched from blood (not recorded which). Every receptor here comes from a woman aged 25 to 39 with acute COVID-19.

CDR3 residues: CASSQSSFTEAFF. The DNA of the CDR3 is TGCGCCAGCAGCCAGAGTTCGTTCACTGAAGCTTTCTTT. The V call is TRBV4-1, the J call TRBJ1-1, with no clear D. V was trimmed by 3 bases and J by 4 bases, leaving 9 bases between them. The CDR3 runs to 13 residues. Germline loops: CDR1 MGHRA, CDR2 YSYEKL.

V gene TRBV29-1 combines with J gene TRBJ2-2; 8 bases match TRBD2. The germline V gene encodes CDR1 SQVTM and CDR2 ANQGSEA. This CDR3 region has 17 residues. V lost 1 base to trimming and J lost 0 bases; unmatched junction nucleotides: 7. The CDR3 DNA follows: TGCAGCGTTGAAGGATTCGTGGGACTAGCGAACACCGGGGAGCTGTTTTTT. It encodes CSVEGFVGLANTGELFF.

The chain joins TRBV6-2 or TRBV6-3 to TRBJ2-1, with 9 bases lining up with TRBD2. The CDR3 is 16 amino acids. V shed 5 bases, J shed 5 bases, and the junction held 10 bases outside the gene matches. Germline CDR1 reads MNHEY; CDR2 reads SVGEGT. As DNA, the CDR3 is TGTGCCAGCAGTACCCATAGCGGGAGTTGGGACAATGAGCAGTTCTTC. This codes for CASSTHSGSWDNEQFF.

This chain uses TRBV14 with TRBJ2-1; 9 bases are a match to TRBD2. Germline loops: CDR1 SGHDN, CDR2 FVKESK. The trim removed 0 bases at V and 2 bases at J, leaving 8 bases unmatched. This CDR3 is 18 amino acids long. The CDR3 DNA reads as TGTGCCAGCAGCCAAGATAAGGGGCTAGCGGGACCCTACAATGAGCAGTTCTTC. Translating gives CASSQDKGLAGPYNEQFF. The full variable domain, rest sourced from reference TRBV14 and TRBJ2-1, is EAGVTQFPSHSVIEKGQTVTLRCDPISGHDNLYWYRRVMGKEIKFLLHFVKESKQDESGMPNNRFLAERTGGTYSTLKVQPAELEDSGVYFCASSQDKGLAGPYNEQFFGPGTRLTVL.

The chain couples TRBV28 to TRBJ2-7; D gene uncertain. The CDR3 spans 14 residues. V was trimmed by 5 bases and J by 0 bases, leaving 11 bases between them. Germline loops: CDR1 MDHEN, CDR2 SYDVKM. CDR3 region: CASSQYSTSYEQYF. The CDR3, as DNA: TGTGCCAGCAGTCAATACTCCACCTCCTACGAGCAGTACTTC.

This chain uses TRBV28 with TRBJ2-7; D is possibly TRBD1 (5 bases). Germline assignment: CDR1 MDHEN and CDR2 SYDVKM. V was trimmed by 6 bases and J by 4 bases, leaving 10 bases between them. This CDR3 spans 12 amino acids. The CDR3: CASRQGQYEQYF. The CDR3 bases are TGTGCCAGCAGACAAGGACAATACGAGCAGTACTTC.

This clone has just one count. The V and J genes are TRBV19 and TRBJ2-7; D is unresolved. V was cut by 3 bases and J by 6 bases, with 18 bases left in between. The CDR3 length is 15 residues. CDR1 is LNHDA, CDR2 SQIVND, per germline (reference sequence). The CDR3 protein is CASSISSGSLREQYF. The CDR3 DNA reads as TGTGCCAGTAGTATTAGTTCAGGATCTCTCCGCGAGCAGTACTTC.

This clone was picked up one time. V and J are TRBV28 and TRBJ1-5, with 7 bases matching TRBD1. Per germline, CDR1 MDHEN and CDR2 SYDVKM. The CDR3 is 16 amino acids. V was clipped by 4 bases and J by 0 bases; unmatched bases: 6. Here the CDR3 DNA reads TGTGCCAGCAGTTCAGGGGGACAGACTAGCAATCAGCCCCAGCATTTT. It codes for CASSSGGQTSNQPQHF.

The gene calls are TRBV11-2 and TRBJ1-2, with a tentative D call TRBD1 (6 bases). The CDR3 is 16 residues long. The V and J ends lost 2 bases and 4 bases respectively, with 17 bases between them. Germline V CDR1 and CDR2: SGHAT, FQNNGV. The CDR3 region has the DNA TGTGCCAGCAGCTTAACGGCAGGGGTAGGGAGCTATGGCTACACCTTC. Protein product: CASSLTAGVGSYGYTF.

The rearrangement links TRBV28 to TRBJ2-2; the match to TRBD1 covers 9 bases. This CDR3 is 14 amino acids long. Unmatched junction bases numbered 6, after V lost 8 bases and J lost 5 bases. In germline, CDR1 is MDHEN, CDR2 SYDVKM. This chain's CDR3 is CASLGQGRTGELFF. In DNA, the CDR3 is TGTGCCAGCCTCGGACAGGGGAGAACCGGGGAGCTGTTTTTT.